Reported below is one T cell receptor (beta chain). The sample belongs to a study of shared clonotypes between healthy human individuals. TCRdb's copy holds only in-frame clones and misses some; the assay was immunoSEQ multiplex PCR. The table lists about 960,000 clones, around three quarters of them singletons. J was trimmed by 8 bases and V by 5 bases; bases with no gene match: 4. This CDR3 comprises 14 residues. Per the germline V gene, CDR1 is SGHVS and CDR2 is FQNEAQ. The receptor was isolated from a man in his late teens or twenties in good health. The rearrangement uses TRBV7-8 and TRBJ1-6; 9 bases fit TRBD1. Sequenced sample: memory CD4+ T cells sorted from blood. The subset here: CD45RA-negative fraction. In nucleotides, the CDR3 is TGTGCCAGCAGCCCGACAGGGGGAGATTCACCCCTCCACTTT. This codes for CASSPTGGDSPLHF.